The 32 T cell receptor beta chains listed next were all sequenced from one sample in a study of identical twins. TCRdb ran MiXCR on the 5' RACE reads and lists one entry per CDR3 protein. The repertoire holds roughly 1,500,000 distinct CDR3 sequences, with 25% to 35% as singletons. Sequenced: cord blood. The receptors were gathered from a newborn girl in good health.

The chain is built from TRBV20-1 and TRBJ1-5; no clear D. The V and J ends lost 3 bases and 11 bases respectively, with 14 bases between them. This CDR3 has 12 residues. Germline V gives CDR1 DFQATT, CDR2 SNEGSKA (reference sequence). Here the CDR3 reads CSARPGSSTQHF. The DNA of the CDR3 is TGCAGTGCTAGGCCGGGTAGCAGTACCCAGCATTTT.

The chain is built from TRBV6-6 and TRBJ2-7; TRBD1 agrees at 11 bases. J was trimmed by 2 bases and V by 6 bases; bases with no gene match: 6. The CDR3 loop spans 15 amino acids. Germline values: CDR1 MNHNY, CDR2 SVGAGI (reference sequence). Here the CDR3 reads CASREPGQGAYEQYF. In DNA, the CDR3 is TGTGCCAGCAGAGAACCGGGACAGGGGGCCTACGAGCAGTACTTC.

This clonotype was found a few times. V usage is TRBV6-2 or TRBV6-3 and J usage is TRBJ2-7; D uncertain. CDR1 and CDR2 from the germline V gene are MNHEY and SVGEGT. V was cut by 0 bases and J by 6 bases, with 9 bases left in between. This CDR3 contains 13 residues. The CDR3 nucleotides are TGTGCCAGCAGTTACTCGATCGGGTCCGAGCAGTACTTC. Translated: CASSYSIGSEQYF.

The J gene is TRBJ1-6, the V gene TRBV5-1; D unclear. Germline V lookup: CDR1 SGHRS, CDR2 YFSETQ. This CDR3 contains 14 residues. Trimming shortened V by 4 bases and J by 7 bases, and 12 bases separated the two germline ends. The CDR3 region has the DNA TGCGCCAGCAGCCCGGACGGGAGGAATTCACCCCTCCACTTT. Residues: CASSPDGRNSPLHF.

Only one count was recorded for this clonotype. The chain couples TRBV5-1 to TRBJ2-2; D is unclear. CDR3 length: 11 amino acids. Deletions cut 7 bases from V and 3 bases from J, with 4 bases between. Germline lookup yields CDR1 SGHRS and CDR2 YFSETQ. The CDR3 sequence: CASLDTGELFF. CDR3 in DNA: TGCGCCAGCTTGGACACCGGGGAGCTGTTTTTT. Together with reference TRBV5-1 and TRBJ2-2, the CDR3 gives the full variable domain: KAGVTQTPRYLIKTRGQQVTLSCSPISGHRSVSWYQQTPGQGLQFLFEYFSETQRNKGNFPGRFSGRQFSNSRSEMNVSTLELGDSALYLCASLDTGELFFGEGSRLTVL.

This clonotype came up a few times. The chain joins TRBV4-1 to TRBJ2-3; 8 positions match TRBD1. CDR3 size: 16 residues. V lost 2 bases and J lost 4; bases outside the gene matches: 8. Germline assignment: CDR1 MGHRA and CDR2 YSYEKL. The CDR3 loop reads CASSQQPGQVSDTQYF. The CDR3 coding sequence is TGCGCCAGCAGCCAACAACCGGGACAGGTTTCAGATACGCAGTATTTT.

This clonotype was seen once. V usage is TRBV5-4 and J usage is TRBJ1-4; TRBD1 matches at 9 bases. The germline gives CDR1 SGHNT, CDR2 YYREEE (reference sequence). The CDR3 is 15 amino acids. The junction had 9 bases not matched to a gene; V was cut back by 4 bases and J by 8 bases. The CDR3 nucleotides read TGTGCCAGCAGCCGGCAGACAGGGGGGGTAGAAAAACTGTTTTTT. Translated, it gives CASSRQTGGVEKLFF.

There are many counts of this clonotype. The V gene is TRBV20-1, the J gene TRBJ2-1; 12 nucleotides agree with TRBD2. CDR1 and CDR2 (germline): DFQATT, SNEGSKA (reference sequence). The CDR3 is 15 residues long. V was pared by 3 bases and J by 4 bases, with 4 bases of the junction left unmatched. Written as DNA, the CDR3 is TGCAGTGCTAGTACTAGCGGGAGGTTATACAATGAGCAGTTCTTC. Translating it yields CSASTSGRLYNEQFF.

V and J are TRBV24-1 and TRBJ2-7, with a weak D call TRBD1 (5 bases). The CDR3 has 14 amino acids. CDR1 is KGHDR, CDR2 SFDVKD, per germline. V was cut by 0 bases and J by 3 bases, with 8 bases left in between. The CDR3 here is CATSDLGQNYEQYF. Here the CDR3 DNA reads TGTGCCACCAGTGATTTGGGACAAAACTACGAGCAGTACTTC.

This clonotype was found a few times. V and J are TRBV28 and TRBJ2-2, with D possibly TRBD2 on 5 matching bases. This CDR3 spans 14 amino acids. Germline V gives CDR1 MDHEN, CDR2 SYDVKM. V lost 6 bases and J 4 bases, leaving 12 bases between the germline ends. The CDR3 spells CASSAGIFTGELFF. The CDR3 coding sequence is TGTGCCAGCAGCGCCGGGATATTCACCGGGGAGCTGTTTTTT.

This clonotype was detected only once. At one end, the junction sequence differs from germline, possibly due to a read error. The V and J genes are TRBV12-3 or TRBV12-4 and TRBJ1-2, with unresolved D. The CDR3 contains 14 residues. The CDR3 protein is CASSFQALNYGHTF. As DNA, the CDR3 is TGTGCCAGCAGTTTCCAGGCGCTCAACTATGGCCACACCTTC.

The chain has TRBV20-1 and TRBJ1-4, with D tentatively TRBD1 (6 bases). This CDR3 contains 11 residues. Trimming stripped 1 base from V and 16 bases from J, with 13 bases between. Germline V gene lookup returns CDR1 DFQATT and CDR2 SNEGSKA (reference sequence). The chain's CDR3 is CSARGGWGAFF. CDR3 coding DNA: TGCAGTGCTAGAGGTGGTTGGGGGGCGTTTTTT.

On this clonotype: It is unclear where the CDR3 begins or ends on the DNA, so no DNA is shown, and the CDR3 is as TCRdb lists it. V is TRBV21-1 and J is TRBJ2-6; TRBD2, the D gene given by the table, was not confirmed from the DNA. TRBV21-1 is described as a pseudogene. The CDR3 length equals 20 residues, ends included. The CDR3 loop is CASSNSRSGSFGCGANVLTF.

This clonotype has a single count. The chain is built from TRBV20-1 and TRBJ2-5; a possible D gene is TRBD2 (5 bases). V lost 5 bases, J lost 11 bases, and 12 bases lay in between. In germline, CDR1 is DFQATT, CDR2 SNEGSKA (reference sequence). The CDR3 has 10 amino acids. The CDR3 region is CSAGEREQYF. CDR3 in DNA: TGCAGTGCTGGTGAGAGGGAGCAGTACTTC.

The chain has TRBV29-1 and TRBJ1-1; 7 nucleotides match TRBD1. V shed 4 bases, J shed 5 bases, and the junction held 7 bases outside the gene matches. There are 13 residues in the CDR3. The V gene's germline CDR1 is SQVTM and CDR2 ANQGSEA. CDR3 coding DNA: TGCAGCGTTGCCGAGACAGGGAAGACTGAAGCTTTCTTT. Its protein is CSVAETGKTEAFF.

This rearrangement joins TRBV6-5 to TRBJ2-3; D gene ambiguous. Germline V gene lookup returns CDR1 MNHEY and CDR2 SVGAGI. CDR3 length: 14 residues. Between the trimmed V and J ends, which lost 5 bases and 1 base, there was a span of 10 bases. This CDR3 reads CASSRIPRTDTQYF. The CDR3, as DNA: TGTGCCAGCAGTCGTATCCCGCGCACAGATACGCAGTATTTT.

The chain uses TRBV6-5 and TRBJ2-4; tentative D call: TRBD2 (6 bases). The CDR3 length is 16 residues. Germline V gene lookup returns CDR1 MNHEY and CDR2 SVGAGI. The ends were cut back, 0 bases at V and 6 bases at J, with 15 bases in the middle. CDR3 DNA sequence: TGTGCCAGCAGTTACTCGGGGGGTACTTTTGGAAACATTCAGTACTTC. It specifies CASSYSGGTFGNIQYF.

This clonotype has ten or more counts. The chain joins TRBV28 to TRBJ2-7, with 7 nucleotides matching TRBD1. J gave up 1 base and V 4 bases, and 4 bases lay outside the gene matches. The germline V gene has CDR1 MDHEN and CDR2 SYDVKM. The CDR3 is 14 amino acids. This chain's CDR3 is CASSWGQSSYEQYF. The CDR3 bases are TGTGCCAGCAGTTGGGGACAGAGTTCCTACGAGCAGTACTTC.

Regarding this clonotype: One end of the junction is discordant with germline, which a read error may explain. For the CDR3, the DNA is TGTGCCAGCAGCATCCGGCACCAACAGCAGTACTTT. This codes for CASSIRHQQQYF. The chain joins TRBV7-2 to TRBJ2-7, with D uncertain. Per the germline V gene, CDR1 is SGHTA and CDR2 is FQGNSA. The length of the CDR3 is 12 residues. The entire variable domain, with the rest obtained from reference TRBV7-2 and TRBJ2-7, is as follows: GAGVSQSPSNKVTEKGKDVELRCDPISGHTALYWYRQSLGQGLEFLIYFQGNSAPDKSGLPSDRFSAERTGGSVSTLTIQRTQQEDSAVYLCASSIRHQQQYFGPGTRLTVT.

This sequence joins TRBV12-3 or TRBV12-4 and TRBJ1-4; 8 bases align to TRBD1. J gave up 8 bases and V 5 bases, and 7 bases lay outside the gene matches. CDR3 length equals 14 residues. The CDR3 spells CASSRQGWGEKLFF. Written as DNA, the CDR3 is TGTGCCAGCAGTAGACAGGGGTGGGGGGAAAAACTGTTTTTT.

This clonotype has more than one count but fewer than ten. The chain uses TRBV20-1 and TRBJ1-6, with 10 nucleotides matching TRBD1. J was trimmed by 7 bases and V by 0 bases; bases with no gene match: 6. The CDR3 covers 16 residues. Per the germline V gene, CDR1 is DFQATT and CDR2 is SNEGSKA (reference sequence). The CDR3 sequence is CSARDLGTGVNSPLHF. DNA for the CDR3: TGCAGTGCTAGAGATCTCGGGACAGGGGTAAATTCACCCCTCCACTTT.

Ten or more counts support this clonotype. The V and J genes are TRBV2 and TRBJ2-7; unclear D gene. Gene TRBJ2-5 matches the end of the DNA better, so the J call may be wrong. Germline CDR1 is SNHLY and CDR2 is FYNNEI. The CDR3 covers 11 residues. CDR3 amino acids: CASSEWGTQYF. CDR3 coding DNA: TGTGCCAGCAGTGAATGGGGGACCCAGTACTTC.

This clonotype was detected only a few times. J is TRBJ2-3 and V is TRBV4-2; 8 nucleotides match TRBD2. The germline V gene has CDR1 LGHNA and CDR2 YNFKEQ. The CDR3 has 16 residues. With 0 bases clipped from V and 4 bases from J, the junction kept 6 bases outside the gene matches. The DNA for the CDR3 is TGTGCCAGCAGCCAAGACCCAGCGGGAGCCCCAGATACGCAGTATTTT. Its protein is CASSQDPAGAPDTQYF.

This clonotype was counted only a few times. The chain carries TRBV3-1 and TRBJ1-5; possibly TRBD1 for D (6 bases). In germline, CDR1 is LGHDT, CDR2 YNNKEL (reference sequence). This CDR3 region has 16 residues. V was clipped by 0 bases and J by 0 bases, with 9 bases between them. CDR3 sequence: CASSQDTGSSNQPQHF. CDR3 nucleotides: TGTGCCAGCAGCCAAGATACAGGGAGTAGCAATCAGCCCCAGCATTTT.

This clonotype has a handful of counts. CDR3 in DNA: TGTGCCAGCACCGAGGGACAGGCGAACACTGAAGCTTTCTTT. It specifies CASTEGQANTEAFF. The V and J genes are TRBV6-6 and TRBJ1-1; 8 bases align to TRBD1. With V trimmed by 7 bases and J by 1 base, 5 bases remained unmatched. CDR3 length: 14 residues. CDR1 and CDR2 from the germline V gene are MNHNY and SVGAGI (reference sequence).

The chain joins TRBV5-1 to TRBJ2-3; 12 bases agree with TRBD2. Germline-derived CDR1 and CDR2 are SGHRS and YFSETQ. The J segment lost 6 bases and the V segment lost 1 base, leaving 3 bases of the junction unmatched. This CDR3 contains 15 residues. As DNA, the CDR3 is TGCGCCAGCAGCTTGACTAGCGGGAGGCGGGATACGCAGTATTTT. Translating it yields CASSLTSGRRDTQYF.

The chain links TRBV6-1 to TRBJ1-4; TRBD1 agrees at 8 bases. J gave up 8 bases and V 2 bases, and 10 bases lay outside the gene matches. Germline CDR1 MNHNS, CDR2 SASEGT. CDR3 size: 16 residues. The CDR3 protein is CASSEPRGPTREKLFF. CDR3 bases: TGTGCCAGCAGTGAACCCAGGGGGCCTACGAGGGAAAAACTGTTTTTT.

The sample holds a few counts of this clonotype. The CDR3 is CASSQWTVVNTEAFF. Written as DNA, the CDR3 is TGTGCCAGCAGCCAGTGGACAGTTGTGAACACTGAAGCTTTCTTT. The J gene is TRBJ1-1, the V gene TRBV11-2; D is possibly TRBD1 (6 bases). The CDR3 extends over 15 amino acids. The V end lost 5 bases, the J end lost 0 bases, and 13 bases lay between the germline ends. The V gene's germline CDR1 is SGHAT and CDR2 FQNNGV.

This clonotype was observed a few times. V gene TRBV25-1 combines with J gene TRBJ1-1, with 7 bases lining up with TRBD1. CDR1 and CDR2 from the germline V gene are MGHDK and SYGVNS. The CDR3 loop spans 13 amino acids. V shed 6 bases, J shed 8 bases, and the junction held 9 bases outside the gene matches. The CDR3 bases are TGTGCCAGCAGCCCACAGGGGTTCTCCGAAGCTTTCTTT. Protein: CASSPQGFSEAFF.

The chain is built from TRBV5-1 and TRBJ1-1, with 7 bases that match TRBD1. Germline values: CDR1 SGHRS, CDR2 YFSETQ. With 4 bases clipped from V and 9 bases from J, the junction kept 12 bases outside the gene matches. The CDR3 contains 14 residues. For the CDR3, the DNA is TGCGCCAGCAGCATACAGGGGAGGAAGGAGAAAGCTTTCTTT. Its protein product is CASSIQGRKEKAFF.

V is TRBV15 and J is TRBJ2-1; D not certain. V lost 7 bases and J 5 bases, leaving 18 bases between the germline ends. The germline V gene has CDR1 LNHNV and CDR2 YYDKDF (reference sequence). The CDR3 has 15 amino acids. CDR3 in DNA: TGTGCCACCACAAATGTGTACTCACCCCACAATGAGCAGTTCTTC. The encoded protein is CATTNVYSPHNEQFF.

The rearrangement joins TRBV5-1 to TRBJ2-2; TRBD2 is a possible D gene (5 bases). V lost 2 bases to trimming and J lost 3 bases, with 11 bases between them. Germline V lookup: CDR1 SGHRS, CDR2 YFSETQ. The CDR3 has 15 amino acids. CDR3 sequence reads: CASSFGLADTGELFF. The CDR3 nucleotides are TGCGCCAGCAGCTTCGGCCTAGCCGACACCGGGGAGCTGTTTTTT.